The TCR beta chain described here comes from a study of blood T cell repertoires in COVID-19. Study details: Sources were T cells, B-cell-depleted T cells, or PBMCs; the material itself was cDNA or gDNA.

The assay was immunoSEQ multiplex PCR, and TCRdb's table has in-frame clones only and misses some. Found here are about 250,000 clones, 85% to 90% of them singletons; the top ten hold roughly 2.2%. This CDR3 has 17 residues. Germline values: CDR1 MNHEY, CDR2 SVGEGT. V lost 2 bases and J lost 6, with 22 bases in between. The receptor was derived from a woman aged 55-75 years with COVID-19, enrolled during active disease. The sequenced sample consisted of peripheral blood. This chain connects TRBV6-2 or TRBV6-3 to TRBJ1-2; the D gene is possibly TRBD1 (6 bases). The chain's CDR3 is CASSYKGDAFVGNGYTF. DNA for the CDR3: TGTGCCAGCAGTTACAAGGGGGATGCGTTCGTCGGGAATGGCTACACCTTC.